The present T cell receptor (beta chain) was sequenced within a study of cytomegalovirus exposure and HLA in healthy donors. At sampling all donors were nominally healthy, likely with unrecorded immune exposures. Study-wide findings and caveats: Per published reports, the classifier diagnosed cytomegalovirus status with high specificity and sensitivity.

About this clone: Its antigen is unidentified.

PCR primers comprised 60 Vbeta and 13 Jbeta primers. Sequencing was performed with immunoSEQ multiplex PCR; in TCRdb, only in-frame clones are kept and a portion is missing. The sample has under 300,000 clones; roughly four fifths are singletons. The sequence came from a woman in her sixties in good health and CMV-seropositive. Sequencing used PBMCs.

The CDR3 sequence is CAINRELQSGYTF. CDR3 nucleotides: TGTGCCATCAATCGGGAGCTTCAATCGGGCTACACCTTC. The chain couples TRBV10-3 to TRBJ1-2; D unresolved. The V gene lost 7 bases and the J gene lost 8 bases, with 17 bases spanning the gap. The CDR3 is made up of 13 amino acids. The germline V gene encodes CDR1 ENHRY and CDR2 SYGVKD.